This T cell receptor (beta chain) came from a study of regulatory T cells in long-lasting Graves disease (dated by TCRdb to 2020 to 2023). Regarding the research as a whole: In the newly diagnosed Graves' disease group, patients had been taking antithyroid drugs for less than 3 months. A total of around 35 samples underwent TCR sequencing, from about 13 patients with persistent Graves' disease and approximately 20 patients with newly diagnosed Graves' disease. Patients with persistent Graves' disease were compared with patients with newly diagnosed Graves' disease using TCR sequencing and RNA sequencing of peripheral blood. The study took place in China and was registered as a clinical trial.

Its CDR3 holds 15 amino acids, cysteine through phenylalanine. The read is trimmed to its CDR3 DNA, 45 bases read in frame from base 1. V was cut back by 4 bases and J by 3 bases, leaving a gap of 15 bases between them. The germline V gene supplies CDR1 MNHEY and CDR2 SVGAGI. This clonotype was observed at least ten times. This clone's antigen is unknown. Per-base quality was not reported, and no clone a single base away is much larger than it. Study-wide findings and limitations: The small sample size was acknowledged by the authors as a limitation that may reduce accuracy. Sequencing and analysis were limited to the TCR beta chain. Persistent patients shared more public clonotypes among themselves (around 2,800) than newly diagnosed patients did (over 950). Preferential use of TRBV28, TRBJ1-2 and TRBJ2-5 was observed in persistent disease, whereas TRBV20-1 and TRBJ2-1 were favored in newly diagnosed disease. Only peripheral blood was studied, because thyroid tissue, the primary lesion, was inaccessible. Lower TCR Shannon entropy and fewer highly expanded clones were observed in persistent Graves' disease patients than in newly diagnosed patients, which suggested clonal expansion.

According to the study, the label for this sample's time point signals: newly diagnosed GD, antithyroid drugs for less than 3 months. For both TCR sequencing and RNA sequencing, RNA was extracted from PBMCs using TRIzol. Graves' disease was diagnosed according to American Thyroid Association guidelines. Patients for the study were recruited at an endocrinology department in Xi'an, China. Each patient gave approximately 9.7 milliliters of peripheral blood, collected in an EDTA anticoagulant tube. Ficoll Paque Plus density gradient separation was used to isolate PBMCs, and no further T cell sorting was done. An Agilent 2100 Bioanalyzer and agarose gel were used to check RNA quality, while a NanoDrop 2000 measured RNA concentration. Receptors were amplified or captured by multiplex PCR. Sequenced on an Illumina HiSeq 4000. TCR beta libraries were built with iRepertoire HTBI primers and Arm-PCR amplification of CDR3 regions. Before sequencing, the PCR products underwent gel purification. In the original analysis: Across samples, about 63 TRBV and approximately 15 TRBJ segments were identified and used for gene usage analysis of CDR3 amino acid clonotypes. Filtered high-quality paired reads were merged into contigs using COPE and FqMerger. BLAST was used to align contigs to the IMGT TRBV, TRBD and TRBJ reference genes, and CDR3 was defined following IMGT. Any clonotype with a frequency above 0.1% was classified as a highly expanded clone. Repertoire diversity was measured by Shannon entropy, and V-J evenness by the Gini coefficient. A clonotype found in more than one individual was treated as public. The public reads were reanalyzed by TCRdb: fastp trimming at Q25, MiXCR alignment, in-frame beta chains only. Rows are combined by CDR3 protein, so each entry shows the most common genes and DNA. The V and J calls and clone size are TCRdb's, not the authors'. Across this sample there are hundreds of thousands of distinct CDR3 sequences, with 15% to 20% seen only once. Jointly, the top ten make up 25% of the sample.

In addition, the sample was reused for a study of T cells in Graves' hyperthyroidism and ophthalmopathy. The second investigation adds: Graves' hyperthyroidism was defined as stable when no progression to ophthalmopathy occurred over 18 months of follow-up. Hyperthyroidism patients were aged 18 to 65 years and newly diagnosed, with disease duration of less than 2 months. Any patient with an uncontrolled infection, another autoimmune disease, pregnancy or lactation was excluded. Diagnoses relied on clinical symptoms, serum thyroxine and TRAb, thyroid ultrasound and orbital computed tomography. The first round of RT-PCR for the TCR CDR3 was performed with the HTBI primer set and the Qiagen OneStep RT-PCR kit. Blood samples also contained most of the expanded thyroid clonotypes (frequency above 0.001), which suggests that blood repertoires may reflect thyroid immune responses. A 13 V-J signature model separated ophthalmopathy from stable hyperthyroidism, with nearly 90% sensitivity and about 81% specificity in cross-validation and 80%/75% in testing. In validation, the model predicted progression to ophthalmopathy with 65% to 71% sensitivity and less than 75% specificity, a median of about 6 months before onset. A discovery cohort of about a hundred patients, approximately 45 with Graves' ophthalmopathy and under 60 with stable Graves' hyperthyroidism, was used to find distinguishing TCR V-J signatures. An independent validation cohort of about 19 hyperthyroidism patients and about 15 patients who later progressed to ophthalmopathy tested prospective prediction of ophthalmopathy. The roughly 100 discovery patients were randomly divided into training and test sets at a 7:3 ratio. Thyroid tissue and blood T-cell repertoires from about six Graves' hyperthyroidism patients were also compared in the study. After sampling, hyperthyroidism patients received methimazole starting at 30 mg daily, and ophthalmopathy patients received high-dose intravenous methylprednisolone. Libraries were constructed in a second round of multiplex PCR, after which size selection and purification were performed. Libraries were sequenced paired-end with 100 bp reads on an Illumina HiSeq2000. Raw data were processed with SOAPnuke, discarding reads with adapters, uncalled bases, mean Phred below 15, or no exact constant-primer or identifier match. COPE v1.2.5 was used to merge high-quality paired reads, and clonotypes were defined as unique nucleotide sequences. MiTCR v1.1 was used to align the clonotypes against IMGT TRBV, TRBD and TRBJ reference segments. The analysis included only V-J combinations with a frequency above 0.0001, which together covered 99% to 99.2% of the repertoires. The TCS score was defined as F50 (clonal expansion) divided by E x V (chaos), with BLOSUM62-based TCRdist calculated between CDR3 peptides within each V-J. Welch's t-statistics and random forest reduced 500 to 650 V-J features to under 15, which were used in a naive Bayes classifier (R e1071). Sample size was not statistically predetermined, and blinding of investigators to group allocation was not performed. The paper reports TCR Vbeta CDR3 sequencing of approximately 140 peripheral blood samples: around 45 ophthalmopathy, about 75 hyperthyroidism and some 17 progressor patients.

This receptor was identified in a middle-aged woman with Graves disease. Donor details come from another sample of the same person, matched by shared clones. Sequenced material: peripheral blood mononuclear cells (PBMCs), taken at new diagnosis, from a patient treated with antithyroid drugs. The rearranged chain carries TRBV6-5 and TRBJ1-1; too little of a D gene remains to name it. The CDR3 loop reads CASSSSRARDTEAFF. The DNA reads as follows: TGTGCCAGCAGTTCCTCGAGGGCCCGGGACACTGAAGCTTTCTTT.